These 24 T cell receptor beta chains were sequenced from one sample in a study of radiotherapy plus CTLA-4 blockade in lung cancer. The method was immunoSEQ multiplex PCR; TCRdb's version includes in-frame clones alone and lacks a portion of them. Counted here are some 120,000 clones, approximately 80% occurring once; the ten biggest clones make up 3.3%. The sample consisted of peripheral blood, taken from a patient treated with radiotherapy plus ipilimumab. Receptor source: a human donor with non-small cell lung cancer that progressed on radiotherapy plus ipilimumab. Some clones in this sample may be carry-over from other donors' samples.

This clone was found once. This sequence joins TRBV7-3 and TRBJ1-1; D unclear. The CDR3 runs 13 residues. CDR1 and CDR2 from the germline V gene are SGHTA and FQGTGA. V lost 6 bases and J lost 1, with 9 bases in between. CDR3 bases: TGTGCCAGCAGTAACCAACAGAACACTGAAGCTTTCTTT. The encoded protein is CASSNQQNTEAFF.

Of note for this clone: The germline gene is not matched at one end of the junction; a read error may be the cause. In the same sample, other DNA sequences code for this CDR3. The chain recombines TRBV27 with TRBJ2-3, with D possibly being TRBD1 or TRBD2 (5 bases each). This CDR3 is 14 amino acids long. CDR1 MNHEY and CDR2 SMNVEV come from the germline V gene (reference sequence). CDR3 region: CASTQQARGDTQYF. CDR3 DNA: TGTGCTAGCACCCAACAGGCACGGGGCGATACGCAGTATTTT.

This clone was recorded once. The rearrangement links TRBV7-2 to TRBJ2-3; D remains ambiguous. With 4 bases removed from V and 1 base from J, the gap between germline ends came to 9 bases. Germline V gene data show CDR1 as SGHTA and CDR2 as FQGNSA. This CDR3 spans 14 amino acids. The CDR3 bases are TGTGCCAGCAGCTCCCCTCCACGCACAGATACGCAGTATTTT. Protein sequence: CASSSPPRTDTQYF.

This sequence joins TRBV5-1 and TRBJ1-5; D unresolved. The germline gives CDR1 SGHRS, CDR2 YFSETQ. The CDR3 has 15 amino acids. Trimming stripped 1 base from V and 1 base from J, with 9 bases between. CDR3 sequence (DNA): TGCGCCAGCAGCTTGTTAGGAACGAGCAATCAGCCCCAGCATTTT. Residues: CASSLLGTSNQPQHF.

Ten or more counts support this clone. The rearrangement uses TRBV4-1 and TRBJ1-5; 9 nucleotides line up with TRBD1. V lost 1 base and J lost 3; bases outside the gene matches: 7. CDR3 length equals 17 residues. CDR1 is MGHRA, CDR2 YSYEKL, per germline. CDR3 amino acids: CASSQGGGTGINQPQHF. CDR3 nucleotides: TGCGCCAGCAGCCAAGGCGGCGGGACAGGGATCAATCAGCCCCAGCATTTT.

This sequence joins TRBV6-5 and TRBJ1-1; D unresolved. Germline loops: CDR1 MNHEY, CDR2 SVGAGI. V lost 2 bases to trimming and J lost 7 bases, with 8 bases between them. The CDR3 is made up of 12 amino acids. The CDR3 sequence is CASSYGGLEAFF. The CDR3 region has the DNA TGTGCCAGCAGTTACGGCGGTCTTGAAGCTTTCTTT.

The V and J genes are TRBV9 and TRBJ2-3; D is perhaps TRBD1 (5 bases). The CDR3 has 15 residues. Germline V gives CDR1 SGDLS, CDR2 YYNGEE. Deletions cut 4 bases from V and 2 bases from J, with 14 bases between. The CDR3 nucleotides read TGTGCCAGCAGCCCCCGGCCAGGGCTCACAGATACGCAGTATTTT. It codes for CASSPRPGLTDTQYF.

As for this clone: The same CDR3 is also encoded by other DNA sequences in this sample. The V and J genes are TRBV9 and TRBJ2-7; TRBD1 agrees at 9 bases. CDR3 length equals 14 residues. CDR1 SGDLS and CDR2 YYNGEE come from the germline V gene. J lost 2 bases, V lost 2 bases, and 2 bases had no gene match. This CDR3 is CASSVGQGAYEQYF. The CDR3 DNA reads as TGTGCCAGCAGCGTGGGACAGGGAGCCTACGAGCAGTACTTC. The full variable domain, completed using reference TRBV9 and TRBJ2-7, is DSGVTQTPKHLITATGQRVTLRCSPRSGDLSVYWYQQSLDQGLQFLIQYYNGEERAKGNILERFSAQQFPDLHSELNLSSLELGDSALYFCASSVGQGAYEQYFGPGTRLTVT.

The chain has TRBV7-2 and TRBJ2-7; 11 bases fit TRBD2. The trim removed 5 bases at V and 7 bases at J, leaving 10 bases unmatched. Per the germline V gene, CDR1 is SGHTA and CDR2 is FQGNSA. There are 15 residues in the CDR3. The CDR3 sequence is CASSKELAGAREQYF. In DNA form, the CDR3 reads TGTGCCAGCAGCAAAGAACTAGCGGGGGCTCGTGAGCAGTACTTC.

The CDR3 DNA follows: TGTGCCAGCAGCCAAGATCGACACCGCTACGAGCAGTACTTC. This codes for CASSQDRHRYEQYF. The rearrangement uses TRBV14 and TRBJ2-7; D call uncertain. Trimming pared 0 bases from V and 3 bases from J, leaving 9 bases between. This CDR3 region has 14 residues. Germline V CDR1 and CDR2: SGHDN, FVKESK.

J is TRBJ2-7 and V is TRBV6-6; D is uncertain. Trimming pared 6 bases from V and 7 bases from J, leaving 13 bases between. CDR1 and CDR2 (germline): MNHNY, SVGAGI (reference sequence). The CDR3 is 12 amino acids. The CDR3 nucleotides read TGTGCCAGCAGCCCCCCCCACCGTGAGCAGTACTTC. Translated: CASSPPHREQYF.

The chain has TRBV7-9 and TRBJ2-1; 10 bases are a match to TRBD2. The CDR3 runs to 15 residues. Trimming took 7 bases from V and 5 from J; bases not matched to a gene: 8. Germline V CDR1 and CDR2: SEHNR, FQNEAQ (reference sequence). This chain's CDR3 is CASNLGLAANNEQFF. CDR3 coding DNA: TGTGCCAGCAACCTCGGACTAGCGGCTAACAATGAGCAGTTCTTC.

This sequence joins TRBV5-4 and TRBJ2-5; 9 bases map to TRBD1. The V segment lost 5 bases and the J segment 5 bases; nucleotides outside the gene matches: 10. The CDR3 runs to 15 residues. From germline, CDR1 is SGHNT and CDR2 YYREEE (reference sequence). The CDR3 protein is CASSPSTGGEETQYF. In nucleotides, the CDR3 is TGTGCCAGCAGTCCTTCGACAGGGGGTGAGGAGACCCAGTACTTC. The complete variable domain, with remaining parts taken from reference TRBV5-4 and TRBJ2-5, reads ETGVTQSPTHLIKTRGQQVTLRCSSQSGHNTVSWYQQALGQGPQFIFQYYREEENGRGNFPPRFSGLQFPNYSSELNVNALELDDSALYLCASSPSTGGEETQYFGPGTRLLVL.

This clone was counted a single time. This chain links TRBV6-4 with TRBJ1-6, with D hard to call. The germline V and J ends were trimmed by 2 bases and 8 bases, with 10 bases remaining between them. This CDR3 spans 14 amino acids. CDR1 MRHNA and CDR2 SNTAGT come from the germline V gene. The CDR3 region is CASSDGGFDSPLHF. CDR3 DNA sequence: TGTGCCAGCAGTGACGGAGGGTTTGATTCACCCCTCCACTTT.

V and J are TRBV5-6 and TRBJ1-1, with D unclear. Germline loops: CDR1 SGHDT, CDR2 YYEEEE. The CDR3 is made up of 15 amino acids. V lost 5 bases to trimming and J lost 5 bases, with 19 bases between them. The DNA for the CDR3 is TGTGCCAGCAGACGCCGGACCCTCGGAGGGACTGAAGCTTTCTTT. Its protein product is CASRRRTLGGTEAFF. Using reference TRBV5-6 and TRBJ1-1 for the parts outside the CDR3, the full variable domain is DAGVTQSPTHLIKTRGQQVTLRCSPKSGHDTVSWYQQALGQGPQFIFQYYEEEERQRGNFPDRFSGHQFPNYSSELNVNALLLGDSALYLCASRRRTLGGTEAFFGQGTRLTVV.

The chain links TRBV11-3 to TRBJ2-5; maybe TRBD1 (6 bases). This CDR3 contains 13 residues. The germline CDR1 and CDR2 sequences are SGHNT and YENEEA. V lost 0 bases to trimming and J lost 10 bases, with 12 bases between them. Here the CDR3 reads CASSLENRADQYF. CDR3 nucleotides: TGTGCCAGCAGCTTAGAAAACAGGGCAGACCAGTACTTC. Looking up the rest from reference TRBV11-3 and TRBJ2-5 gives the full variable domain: EAGVVQSPRYKIIEKKQPVAFWCNPISGHNTLYWYLQNLGQGPELLIRYENEEAVDDSQLPKDRFSAERLKGVDSTLKIQPAELGDSAVYLCASSLENRADQYFGPGTRLLVL.

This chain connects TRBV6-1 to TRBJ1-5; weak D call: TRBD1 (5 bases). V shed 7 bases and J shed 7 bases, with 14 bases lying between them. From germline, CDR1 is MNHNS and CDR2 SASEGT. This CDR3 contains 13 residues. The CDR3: CASTEGAPQPQHF. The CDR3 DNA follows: TGTGCCAGCACCGAAGGGGCGCCACAGCCCCAGCATTTT.

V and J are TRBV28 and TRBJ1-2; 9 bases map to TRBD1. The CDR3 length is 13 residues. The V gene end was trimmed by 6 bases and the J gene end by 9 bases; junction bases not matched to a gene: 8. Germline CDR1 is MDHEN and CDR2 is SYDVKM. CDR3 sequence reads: CASSRTGVYRYTF. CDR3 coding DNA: TGTGCCAGCAGCAGGACAGGGGTTTATCGCTACACCTTC.

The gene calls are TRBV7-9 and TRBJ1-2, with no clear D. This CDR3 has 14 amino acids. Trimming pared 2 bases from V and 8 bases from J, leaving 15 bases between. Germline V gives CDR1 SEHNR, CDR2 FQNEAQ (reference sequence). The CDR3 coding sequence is TGTGCCAGCAGCTTATATCAGGAATCGGAGGGCTACACCTTC. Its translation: CASSLYQESEGYTF.

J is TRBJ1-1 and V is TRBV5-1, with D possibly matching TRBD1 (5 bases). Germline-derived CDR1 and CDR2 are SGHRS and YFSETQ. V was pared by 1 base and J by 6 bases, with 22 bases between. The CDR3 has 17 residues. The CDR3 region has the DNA TGCGCCAGCAGCTTGCGCTTCGACAGCAAGTCGTTACCTGAAGCTTTCTTT. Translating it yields CASSLRFDSKSLPEAFF.

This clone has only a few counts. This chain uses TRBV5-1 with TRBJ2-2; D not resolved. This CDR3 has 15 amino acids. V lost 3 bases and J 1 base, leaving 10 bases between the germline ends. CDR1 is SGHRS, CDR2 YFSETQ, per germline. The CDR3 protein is CASSWTLGNTGELFF. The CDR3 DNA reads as TGCGCCAGCAGCTGGACCCTCGGGAACACCGGGGAGCTGTTTTTT.

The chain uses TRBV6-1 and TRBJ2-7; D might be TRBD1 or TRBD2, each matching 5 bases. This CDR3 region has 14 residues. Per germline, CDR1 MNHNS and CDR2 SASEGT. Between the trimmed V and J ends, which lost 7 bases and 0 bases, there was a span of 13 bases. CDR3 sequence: CASTGTASSYEQYF. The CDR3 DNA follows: TGTGCCAGCACCGGGACCGCGAGCTCCTACGAGCAGTACTTC.

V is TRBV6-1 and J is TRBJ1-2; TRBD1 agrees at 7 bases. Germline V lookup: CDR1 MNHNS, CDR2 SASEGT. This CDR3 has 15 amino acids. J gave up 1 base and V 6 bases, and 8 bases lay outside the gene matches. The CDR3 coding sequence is TGTGCCAGCAGGCTCCTCCGGGACAGTAACTATGGCTACACCTTC. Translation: CASRLLRDSNYGYTF.

The CDR3 nucleotides read TGTGCCAGCAGTGAAGACCCGGGTTCTGGAAACACCATATATTTT. This sequence encodes CASSEDPGSGNTIYF. The chain combines TRBV6-1 with TRBJ1-3; D not certain. Germline V lookup: CDR1 MNHNS, CDR2 SASEGT. V was pared by 1 base and J by 1 base, with 8 bases between. CDR3 size: 15 residues.